This TCR beta chain emerged from a study of OX40 agonist ivuxolimab in advanced cancers. About the research overall: With ivuxolimab, an agonistic anti-OX40 (CD134) antibody, patients were treated. Ivuxolimab was delivered to patients intravenously every 2 weeks at doses spanning 0.01 to 10 mg/kg.

This CDR3 has 15 amino acids. J gave up 6 bases and V 1 base, and 5 bases lay outside the gene matches. Per germline, CDR1 SGHTA and CDR2 FQGNSA. Clones were read by immunoSEQ multiplex PCR, and TCRdb kept only the in-frame ones, dropping some. Among tens of thousands of clones, roughly 85% were seen once, and the ten largest hold roughly 0.8%. The clonotype comes from an adult with an advanced solid tumor such as melanoma, head and neck, liver or kidney cancer. Sequenced here: CD4+ or CD8+ T cells sorted from blood, sampled in a trial of the OX40 agonist ivuxolimab. The J gene is TRBJ2-3, the V gene TRBV7-2, with 9 bases matching TRBD2. The DNA for the CDR3 is TGTGCCAGCAGCTTAGTGCTAGCGGGGAGGGATACGCAGTATTTT. It encodes CASSLVLAGRDTQYF.